The TCR beta chain described here comes from a study of shared clonotypes between healthy human individuals. Points from the study as a whole: Memory subsets generally showed smaller estimated richness than naive subsets did.

TCRdb's copy holds only in-frame clones and misses some; the assay was immunoSEQ multiplex PCR. This sample has 180,000 or so clones; roughly 93% occur once, and the top ten carry about 0.07%. This CDR3 comprises 14 residues. V lost 3 bases and J lost 1, with 9 bases in between. CDR1 and CDR2 (germline): SNHLY, FYNNEI. Regarding this clone: What it binds is unknown.

Specimen: naive CD4+ T cells sorted from blood. Subset given: CD45RA+ positively selected. The TCR was taken from a woman aged 30 to 39 in good health. The rearrangement uses TRBV2 and TRBJ1-2; unclear D gene. The CDR3 reads CASSEERDNYGYTF. CDR3 in DNA: TGTGCCAGCAGTGAGGAGAGGGATAACTATGGCTACACCTTC.